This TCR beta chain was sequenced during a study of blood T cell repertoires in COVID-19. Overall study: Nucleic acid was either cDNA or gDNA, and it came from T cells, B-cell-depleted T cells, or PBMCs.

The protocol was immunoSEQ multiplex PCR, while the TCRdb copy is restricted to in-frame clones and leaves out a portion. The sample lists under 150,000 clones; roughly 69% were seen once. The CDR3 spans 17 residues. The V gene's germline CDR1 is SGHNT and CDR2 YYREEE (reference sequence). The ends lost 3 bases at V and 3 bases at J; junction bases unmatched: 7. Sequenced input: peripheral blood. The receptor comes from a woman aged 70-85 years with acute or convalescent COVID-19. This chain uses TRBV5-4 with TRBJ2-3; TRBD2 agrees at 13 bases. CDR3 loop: CASSSRTSGSGTDTQYF. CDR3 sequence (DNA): TGTGCCAGCAGCTCCCGGACTAGCGGGAGCGGGACAGATACGCAGTATTTT.